A selection of T cell receptor beta chains follows, all from one sample in a study of cytomegalovirus exposure and HLA in healthy donors. Sequenced by immunoSEQ multiplex PCR; TCRdb stores in-frame clones only, minus some. The sample yields approximately 190,000 clones, 75% to 90% seen once. The material sequenced was PBMCs. These receptor sequences come from a man in his forties in good health and CMV-seropositive. Both conserved end residues are part of each CDR3. D genes are given only for firm matches. The size of a clone is reported for some rows only, either as once, few or many, or as a class for expanded clones.

clone_size,j_call,v_call,d_call,cdr3_nt,cdr3_aa
few,TRBJ1-2,TRBV7-9,-,TGTGCCAGCAGCTTCACAGGGAACGGGGACTATGGCTACACCTTC,CASSFTGNGDYGYTF
-,TRBJ1-1,TRBV5-6,-,TGTGCCAGCATAGGACACTTGAACACTGAAGCTTTCTTT,CASIGHLNTEAFF
-,TRBJ1-2,TRBV7-2,-,TGTGCCAGCAGCTTAGGGGTTCGTAGGGGAGGGGACTATGGCTACACCTTC,CASSLGVRRGGDYGYTF
-,TRBJ2-7,TRBV29-1,TRBD2,TGCAGCGCCGGGGGGGGAGAGAAGAACGAGCAGTACTTC,CSAGGGEKNEQYF
-,TRBJ2-3,TRBV6-4,TRBD2,TGTGCCAGCAGTGACGGAGCGGGGGGTTTAGATACGCAGTATTTT,CASSDGAGGLDTQYF
-,TRBJ2-7,TRBV7-6,-,TGTGCCAGCAGCCGATCGGGTGGTGGGGGGAGCGAGCAGTACTTC,CASSRSGGGGSEQYF
-,TRBJ2-7,TRBV30,-,TGTGCCTGGAGTCCAAGACACCTATATGAGCAGTACTTC,CAWSPRHLYEQYF
-,TRBJ2-7,TRBV5-1,-,TGCGCCAGCAGCTTGAGCTCCTACGAGCAGTACTTC,CASSLSSYEQYF
-,TRBJ2-4,TRBV4-3,-,TGCGCCAGCAGCCTCTCCAGGGTGAGGGCCAAAAACATTCAGTACTTC,CASSLSRVRAKNIQYF
-,TRBJ2-5,TRBV5-4,TRBD1,TGTGCCAGCAGCCGGACAGGGGGCTCGCAAGAGACCCAGTACTTC,CASSRTGGSQETQYF
few,TRBJ1-3,TRBV29-1,-,TGCAGCGTGGAGAAGTTTGAAAACACCATATATTTT,CSVEKFENTIYF
-,TRBJ1-2,TRBV9,TRBD1,TGTGCCAACCGACAGGGTTACTATGGCTACACCTTC,CANRQGYYGYTF
-,TRBJ2-7,TRBV6-1,TRBD1,TGTGCCAGCATCCGGACAGGGGGCGGCGAGCAGTACTTC,CASIRTGGGEQYF
-,TRBJ2-3,TRBV7-2,-,TGTGCCAGCAGCTCGACAACGGATACGCAGTATTTT,CASSSTTDTQYF
-,TRBJ1-1,TRBV9,-,TGTGCCAGCAGCGTAGGGGGCCTCGGGGGACTGAACACTGAAGCTTTCTTT,CASSVGGLGGLNTEAFF
-,TRBJ2-3,TRBV5-6,-,TGTGCCAGCAGCTTGTACAGGTTAGGCCCTACGTCGCCGCAGTATTTT,CASSLYRLGPTSPQYF
-,TRBJ2-5,TRBV11-2,TRBD1,TGTGCCAGCAGCCCAGGACAGGCCATCCAAGAGACCCAGTACTTC,CASSPGQAIQETQYF
-,TRBJ2-1,TRBV29-1,TRBD1,TGCAGCGTTGAGGGACAGGGGTTCCACAATGAGCAGTTCTTC,CSVEGQGFHNEQFF
few,TRBJ2-7,TRBV5-1,-,TGCGCCAGCAGCGCCCGGGGGGGACAGGGTCTCGAGCAGTACTTC,CASSARGGQGLEQYF
-,TRBJ2-3,TRBV7-2,TRBD1,TGTGCCAGCAGCCAGGACAGGCCAGATACGCAGTATTTT,CASSQDRPDTQYF
-,TRBJ1-6,TRBV7-8,-,TGTGCCACCTCGGTGGTAAGGGGCGCTAATTCACCCCTCCACTTT,CATSVVRGANSPLHF
-,TRBJ1-5,TRBV29-1,-,TGCAGCGTTCCCAGGGGCCTTAGCAATCAGCCCCAGCATTTT,CSVPRGLSNQPQHF
-,TRBJ2-1,TRBV30,TRBD1,TGTGCCTGGGAAGACAGGGGTCCGAAATCCTACAATGAGCAGTTCTTC,CAWEDRGPKSYNEQFF